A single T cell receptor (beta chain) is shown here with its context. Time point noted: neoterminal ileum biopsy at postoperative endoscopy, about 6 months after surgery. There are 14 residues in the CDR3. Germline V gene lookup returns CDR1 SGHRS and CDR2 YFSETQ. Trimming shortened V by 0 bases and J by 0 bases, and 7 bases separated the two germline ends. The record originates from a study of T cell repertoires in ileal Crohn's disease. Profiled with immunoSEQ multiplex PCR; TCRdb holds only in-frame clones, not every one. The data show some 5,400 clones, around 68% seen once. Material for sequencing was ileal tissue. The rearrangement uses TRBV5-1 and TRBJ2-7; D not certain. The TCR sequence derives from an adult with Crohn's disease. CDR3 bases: TGCGCCAGCAGCTTGGTAACAGACTCCTACGAGCAGTACTTC. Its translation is CASSLVTDSYEQYF.